This T cell receptor beta chain was identified in a study of blood T cell repertoires in COVID-19. Individuals drawn from around 25 US areas were about 18 to 89 years old. CDR3 length equals 15 residues. Trimming at V came to 4 bases and at J to 7 bases, leaving 5 bases not matched to a gene. Germline-derived CDR1 and CDR2 are LGHDT and YNNKEL (reference sequence). Only in-frame clones appear in the TCRdb table, and some are missing; sequencing was by immunoSEQ multiplex PCR. The sample lists around 290,000 clones, 88% occurring once. This sequence was found in a woman aged 60-75 years in a cohort exposed to, infected with or recovered from COVID-19 (not recorded which). The source material was PBMCs or T cells enriched from blood (not recorded which). V usage is TRBV3-1 (or the pseudogene TRBV3-2) and J usage is TRBJ2-1, with TRBD2 identical over 12 bases. CDR3 bases: TGTGCCAGCAGCCCTAGCGGGAGGGCCGGGAATGAGCAGTTCTTC. Translating gives CASSPSGRAGNEQFF.